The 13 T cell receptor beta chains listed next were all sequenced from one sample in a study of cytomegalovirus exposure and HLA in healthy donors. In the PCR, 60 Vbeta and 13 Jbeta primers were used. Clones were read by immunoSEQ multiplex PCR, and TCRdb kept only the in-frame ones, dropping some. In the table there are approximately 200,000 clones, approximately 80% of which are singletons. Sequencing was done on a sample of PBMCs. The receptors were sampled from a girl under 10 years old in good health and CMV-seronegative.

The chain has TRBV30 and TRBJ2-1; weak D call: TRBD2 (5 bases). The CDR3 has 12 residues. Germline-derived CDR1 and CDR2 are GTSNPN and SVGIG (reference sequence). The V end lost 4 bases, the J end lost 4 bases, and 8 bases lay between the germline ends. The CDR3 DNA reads TGTGCCTGGAATAGCGCATACAATGAGCAGTTCTTC. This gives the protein CAWNSAYNEQFF.

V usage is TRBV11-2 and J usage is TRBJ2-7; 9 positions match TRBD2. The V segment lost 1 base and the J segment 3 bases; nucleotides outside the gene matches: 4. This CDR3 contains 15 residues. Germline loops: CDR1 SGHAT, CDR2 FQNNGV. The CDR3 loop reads CASSLAGSGGYEQYF. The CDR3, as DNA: TGTGCCAGCAGCTTAGCCGGTAGCGGGGGCTACGAGCAGTACTTC.

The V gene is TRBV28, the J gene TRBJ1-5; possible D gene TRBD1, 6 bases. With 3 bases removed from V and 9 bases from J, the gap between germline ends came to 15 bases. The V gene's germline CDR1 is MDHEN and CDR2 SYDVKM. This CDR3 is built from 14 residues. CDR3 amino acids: CASSLMDSRPPQHF. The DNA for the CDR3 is TGTGCCAGCAGTTTGATGGACAGCCGGCCGCCCCAGCATTTT.

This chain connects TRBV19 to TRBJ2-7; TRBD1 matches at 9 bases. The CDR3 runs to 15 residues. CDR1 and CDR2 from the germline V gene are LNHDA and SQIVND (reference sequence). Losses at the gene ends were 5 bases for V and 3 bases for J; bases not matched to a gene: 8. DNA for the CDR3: TGTGCCAGTAGTGCCGGGACAGGGACTTTCTACGAGCAGTACTTC. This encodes CASSAGTGTFYEQYF. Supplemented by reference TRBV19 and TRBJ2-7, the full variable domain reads DGGITQSPKYLFRKEGQNVTLSCEQNLNHDAMYWYRQDPGQGLRLIYYSQIVNDFQKGDIAEGYSVSREKKESFPLTVTSAQKNPTAFYLCASSAGTGTFYEQYFGPGTRLTVT.

The CDR3 is CASSLVASRGEQFF. The CDR3 bases are TGCGCCAGCAGCTTGGTGGCGAGCAGGGGTGAGCAGTTCTTC. This chain uses TRBV5-1 with TRBJ2-1; possible D gene TRBD1, 6 bases. Germline assignment: CDR1 SGHRS and CDR2 YFSETQ. Trimming removed 0 bases from V and 9 bases from J, with 13 bases in between. The CDR3 length is 14 residues. Combining the CDR3 with reference TRBV5-1 and TRBJ2-1 gives the whole variable domain KAGVTQTPRYLIKTRGQQVTLSCSPISGHRSVSWYQQTPGQGLQFLFEYFSETQRNKGNFPGRFSGRQFSNSRSEMNVSTLELGDSALYLCASSLVASRGEQFFGPGTRLTVL.

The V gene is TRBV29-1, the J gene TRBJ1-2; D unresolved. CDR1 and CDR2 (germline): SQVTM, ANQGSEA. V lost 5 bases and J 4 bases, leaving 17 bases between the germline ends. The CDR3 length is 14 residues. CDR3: CSVRLPTEVYGYTF. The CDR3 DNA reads TGCAGCGTTCGATTACCGACGGAGGTCTATGGCTACACCTTC. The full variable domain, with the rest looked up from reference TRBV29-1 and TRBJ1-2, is SAVISQKPSRDICQRGTSLTIQCQVDSQVTMMFWYRQQPGQSLTLIATANQGSEATYESGFVIDKFPISRPNLTFSTLTVSNMSPEDSSIYLCSVRLPTEVYGYTFGSGTRLTVV.

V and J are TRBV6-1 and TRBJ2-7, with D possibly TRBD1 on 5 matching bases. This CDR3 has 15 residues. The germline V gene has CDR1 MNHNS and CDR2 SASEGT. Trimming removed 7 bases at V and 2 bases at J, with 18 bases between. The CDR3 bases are TGTGCCAGCAAATCTGGACACCAACATACCTACGAGCAGTACTTC. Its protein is CASKSGHQHTYEQYF.

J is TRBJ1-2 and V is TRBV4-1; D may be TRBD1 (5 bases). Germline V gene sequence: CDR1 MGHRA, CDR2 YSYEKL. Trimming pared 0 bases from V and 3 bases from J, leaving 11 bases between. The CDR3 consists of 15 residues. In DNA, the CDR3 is TGCGCCAGCAGCCAAGACGAGACAGAACACTATGGCTACACCTTC. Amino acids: CASSQDETEHYGYTF.

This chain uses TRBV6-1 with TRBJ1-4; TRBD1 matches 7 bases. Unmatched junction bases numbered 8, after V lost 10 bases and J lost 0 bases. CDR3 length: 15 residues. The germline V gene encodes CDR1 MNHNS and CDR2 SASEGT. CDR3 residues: CATRGGFATNEKLFF. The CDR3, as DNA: TGTGCCACCAGGGGGGGATTTGCAACTAATGAAAAACTGTTTTTT.

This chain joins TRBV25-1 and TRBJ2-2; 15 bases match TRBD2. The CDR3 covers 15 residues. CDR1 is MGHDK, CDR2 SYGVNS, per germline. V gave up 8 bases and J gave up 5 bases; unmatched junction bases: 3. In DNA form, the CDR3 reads TGTGCCAGCTGGGGACTAGCGGGGGGTACCGGGGAGCTGTTTTTT. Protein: CASWGLAGGTGELFF.

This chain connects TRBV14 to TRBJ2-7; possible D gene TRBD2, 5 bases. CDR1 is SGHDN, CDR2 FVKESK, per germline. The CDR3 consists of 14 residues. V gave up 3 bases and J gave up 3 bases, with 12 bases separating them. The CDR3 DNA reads TGTGCCAGCAGCCACCACCTACGGGGCTACGAGCAGTACTTC. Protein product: CASSHHLRGYEQYF.

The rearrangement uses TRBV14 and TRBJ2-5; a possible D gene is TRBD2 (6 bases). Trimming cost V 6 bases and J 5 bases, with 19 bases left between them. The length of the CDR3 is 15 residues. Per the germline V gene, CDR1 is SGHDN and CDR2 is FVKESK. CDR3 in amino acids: CASSLGLAGGETQYF. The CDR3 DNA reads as TGTGCCAGCAGTCTTGGACTCGCAGGAGGGGAGACCCAGTACTTC.

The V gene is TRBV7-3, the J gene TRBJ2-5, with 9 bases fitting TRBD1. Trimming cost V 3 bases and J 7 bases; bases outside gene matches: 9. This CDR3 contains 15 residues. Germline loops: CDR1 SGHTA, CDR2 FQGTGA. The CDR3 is CASSLGQGFSGTQYF. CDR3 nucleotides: TGTGCCAGCAGCTTGGGACAGGGTTTCAGCGGGACCCAGTACTTC.